A selection of T cell receptor beta chains follows, all from one sample in a study of cytomegalovirus exposure and HLA in healthy donors. Assay: immunoSEQ multiplex PCR; the TCRdb copy retains only in-frame clones and omits some. The sample lists approximately 110,000 clones, about three quarters occurring once. Specimen: PBMCs. The source of these receptors is a woman aged 25 to 39 in good health and CMV-seronegative. Each CDR3 is given with its conserved first and last residue. D genes are given only for firm matches. Part of the rows lack a size; the others show once, few, many or a class for expanded clones.

d_gene	abundance	v_gene	j_gene	CDR3aa	CDR3nt
TRBD1	few	TRBV2	TRBJ2-7	CASKRQGPSEQYF	TGTGCCAGCAAGAGACAGGGTCCGAGCGAGCAGTACTTC
-	few	TRBV9	TRBJ2-7	CASSVSPTGSGPLGEQYF	TGTGCCAGCAGCGTTTCCCCGACAGGGAGCGGGCCCTTAGGGGAGCAGTACTTC
-	-	TRBV5-4	TRBJ2-6	CASSSYRERGSGANVLTF	TGTGCCAGCAGCTCTTACAGGGAAAGGGGCTCTGGGGCCAACGTCCTGACTTTC
-	few	TRBV7-6	TRBJ2-7	CASSPTNTAYEQYF	TGTGCCAGCAGCCCCACTAATACGGCCTACGAGCAGTACTTC
-	few	TRBV29-1	TRBJ1-4	CSVHLEERPKKLFF	TGCAGCGTTCACCTTGAAGAGAGGCCGAAAAAACTGTTTTTT
TRBD2	-	TRBV27	TRBJ2-7	CASSLDSGRRRQYF	TGTGCCAGCAGTTTAGATAGCGGGAGACGTCGGCAGTACTTC
-	-	TRBV21-1	TRBJ2-7	CASGARRLPTYEQYF	TGTGCCAGCGGGGCTCGCCGCCTCCCCACTTACGAGCAGTACTTC
-	-	TRBV7-9	TRBJ2-2	CASSLRVANTGELFF	TGTGCCAGCAGCCTGCGGGTAGCGAACACCGGGGAGCTGTTTTTT
TRBD1	-	TRBV7-3	TRBJ2-4	CASSFDHGQGNIQYF	TGTGCCAGCAGCTTTGACCATGGACAGGGGAACATTCAGTACTTC
-	-	TRBV18	TRBJ1-3	CASSLDSSGNTIYF	TGTGCCAGCTCACTCGACAGTTCTGGAAACACCATATATTTT
-	-	TRBV9	TRBJ2-1	CASGSSTYNEQFF	TGTGCCAGCGGGAGTAGTACCTACAATGAGCAGTTCTTC